These 27 T cell receptor beta chains were sequenced from one sample in a study of T cell repertoires in cytomegalovirus infection. TCRdb analysed the reads with MiXCR anew, one entry per CDR3 protein. The sample has roughly 230,000 distinct CDR3 sequences; roughly 22% are singletons. Sample: CD8+ T cells from PBMCs. Source of these receptors: a human donor in good health (CMV status not recorded). Some clones in this sample may be carry-over from other donors' samples.

This clonotype was seen a few times. The chain employs TRBV7-9 and TRBJ2-5, with 7 positions matching TRBD1. The junction had 7 bases not matched to a gene; V was cut back by 5 bases and J by 4 bases. CDR1 is SEHNR and CDR2 is FQNEAQ in the germline V gene (reference sequence). The CDR3 extends over 14 amino acids. CDR3 region: CASSPAGGSETQYF. CDR3 bases: TGTGCCAGCAGCCCTGCAGGGGGTTCAGAGACCCAGTACTTC.

The chain couples TRBV28 to TRBJ1-5; D is unclear. Germline CDR1 and CDR2: MDHEN and SYDVKM. V lost 5 bases, J lost 8 bases, and 10 bases lay in between. The CDR3 consists of 12 residues. The CDR3 sequence: CASSAFQEPQHF. CDR3 coding DNA: TGTGCCAGCAGTGCCTTTCAAGAGCCCCAGCATTTT. Filled out from reference TRBV28 and TRBJ1-5, the complete variable domain reads DVKVTQSSRYLVKRTGEKVFLECVQDMDHENMFWYRQDPGLGLRLIYFSYDVKMKEKGDIPEGYSVSREKKERFSLILESASTNQTSMYLCASSAFQEPQHFGDGTRLSIL.

This clonotype was picked up a small number of times. This rearrangement joins TRBV12-3 or TRBV12-4 to TRBJ1-4; D remains unclear. Trimming removed 2 bases from V and 7 bases from J, with 5 bases in between. The CDR3 is 12 residues long. CDR3 amino acids: CASSLRGEKLFF. CDR3 DNA sequence: TGTGCCAGCAGTTTACGGGGTGAAAAACTGTTTTTT.

The chain employs TRBV12-3 or TRBV12-4 and TRBJ1-4; D is perhaps TRBD1 (5 bases). The CDR3 runs to 14 residues. V was trimmed by 3 bases and J by 7 bases, leaving 12 bases between them. The CDR3 is CASSFSGGGEKLFF. In DNA, the CDR3 is TGTGCCAGCAGTTTTTCCGGGGGGGGTGAAAAACTGTTTTTT.

This clonotype occurred a few times. The chain links TRBV20-1 to TRBJ2-7; possible D gene TRBD1, 6 bases. Germline V gene lookup returns CDR1 DFQATT and CDR2 SNEGSKA (reference sequence). This CDR3 is built from 14 residues. V was pared by 1 base and J by 2 bases, with 12 bases between. The CDR3 nucleotides read TGCAGTGCTAGAGTGGTGGACAGTACCTACGAGCAGTACTTC. Protein sequence: CSARVVDSTYEQYF.

V usage is TRBV4-2 and J usage is TRBJ2-2; tentatively, D is TRBD2 (6 bases). The V gene's germline CDR1 is LGHNA and CDR2 YNFKEQ. The CDR3 is made up of 15 amino acids. Trimming removed 0 bases at V and 4 bases at J, with 9 bases between. The CDR3 region is CASSQDVGGTGELFF. The CDR3, as DNA: TGTGCCAGCAGCCAAGATGTGGGGGGCACCGGGGAGCTGTTTTTT.

J is TRBJ1-2 and V is TRBV19; D not certain. The length of the CDR3 is 13 residues. V lost 10 bases, J lost 4 bases, and 16 bases lay in between. Germline V gives CDR1 LNHDA, CDR2 SQIVND (reference sequence). The CDR3 DNA is TGTGCCACCCAGGCTGGGCCAGGCTATGGCTACACCTTC. This codes for CATQAGPGYGYTF.

This clonotype was seen a handful of times. The chain uses TRBV5-6 and TRBJ2-3; TRBD2 is a possible D gene (6 bases). The CDR3 consists of 14 residues. CDR1 and CDR2 (germline): SGHDT, YYEEEE. Trimming took 0 bases from V and 6 from J, leaving 11 bases between them. The CDR3 DNA follows: TGTGCCAGCAGCTTGGGACTAGATGCGGATACGCAGTATTTT. Translated: CASSLGLDADTQYF.

In its sample, this clonotype was seen many times. The chain uses TRBV7-9 and TRBJ2-7; D is perhaps TRBD2 (6 bases). The ends were cut back, 5 bases at V and 4 bases at J, with 12 bases in the middle. The CDR3 has 13 amino acids. Germline CDR1 reads SEHNR; CDR2 reads FQNEAQ (reference sequence). The CDR3 DNA reads TGTGCCAGCAGCCGACCGGCGGGGTACGAGCAGTACTTC. It codes for CASSRPAGYEQYF.

This clonotype was seen many times. This chain links TRBV6-5 with TRBJ2-1; the D gene is possibly TRBD1 (5 bases). The germline V gene has CDR1 MNHEY and CDR2 SVGAGI. Deletions cut 3 bases from V and 0 bases from J, with 6 bases between. The CDR3 runs 14 residues. CDR3 bases: TGTGCCAGCAGTTATCAGGGCTCCTACAATGAGCAGTTCTTC. Its translation: CASSYQGSYNEQFF.

This clonotype was observed a few times. J is TRBJ2-7 and V is TRBV4-1; possibly TRBD1 or TRBD2 for D (5 bases each). V was shortened by 4 bases and J by 3 bases, with 16 bases between the two germline ends. The CDR3 has 15 residues. Germline V gene lookup returns CDR1 MGHRA and CDR2 YSYEKL. The CDR3 loop is CASSPQAGDGYEQYF. CDR3 nucleotide sequence: TGCGCCAGCAGCCCTCAAGCCGGGGACGGCTACGAGCAGTACTTC.

The chain joins TRBV12-3 or TRBV12-4 to TRBJ2-3, with 7 bases aligning to TRBD2. This CDR3 has 12 amino acids. The J segment lost 6 bases and the V segment lost 5 bases, leaving 2 bases of the junction unmatched. CDR3 nucleotide sequence: TGTGCCAGCAGTCAACTAGCGGATACGCAGTATTTT. Translated, it gives CASSQLADTQYF.

This clonotype was detected a few times. V and J are TRBV6-5 and TRBJ1-6; D ambiguous. Per germline, CDR1 MNHEY and CDR2 SVGAGI. Trimming left V 0 bases short and J 9 bases short, with 12 bases between. The CDR3 runs to 15 residues. CDR3 bases: TGTGCCAGCAGTTACTCGGGCGGGATGGGTTCACCCCTCCACTTT. It is translated as CASSYSGGMGSPLHF.

This clonotype was recorded at least ten times. J is TRBJ1-1 and V is TRBV4-1; no clear D. Trimming stripped 4 bases from V and 4 bases from J, with 19 bases between. Germline CDR1 is MGHRA and CDR2 is YSYEKL. The CDR3 has 16 residues. In nucleotides, the CDR3 is TGCGCCAGCAGCCTAGCTCCTAATCTATTGGGCACTGAAGCTTTCTTT. This encodes CASSLAPNLLGTEAFF.

This clonotype showed up just a few times. The gene calls are TRBV24-1 and TRBJ1-2; TRBD1 might be the D (6 bases). V lost 9 bases, J lost 2 bases, and 9 bases lay in between. From germline, CDR1 is KGHDR and CDR2 SFDVKD. The CDR3 loop spans 12 amino acids. In nucleotides, the CDR3 is TGTGCCACCTCACAGGGAAACTATGGCTACACCTTC. Residues: CATSQGNYGYTF.

This clonotype was found a few times. This chain uses TRBV2 with TRBJ1-4, with a possible D match to TRBD1 (6 bases). The CDR3 covers 13 residues. The ends were cut back, 6 bases at V and 8 bases at J, with 13 bases in the middle. In germline, CDR1 is SNHLY, CDR2 FYNNEI. In DNA, the CDR3 is TGTGCCAGCAGACACAGGGTCGAGGAAAAACTGTTTTTT. Translated: CASRHRVEEKLFF.

This clonotype was detected many times. This rearrangement joins TRBV7-8 to TRBJ1-1; D unclear. The ends were cut back, 2 bases at V and 3 bases at J, with 13 bases in the middle. The CDR3 is 15 residues long. CDR1 is SGHVS, CDR2 FQNEAQ, per germline. The CDR3 protein is CASSLLVGSDTEAFF. The CDR3 DNA reads TGTGCCAGCAGCTTATTAGTGGGCTCGGACACTGAAGCTTTCTTT.

The V call is TRBV5-1, the J call TRBJ2-7; weak D call: TRBD1 (5 bases). Trimming cost V 4 bases and J 2 bases, with 10 bases left between them. The CDR3 covers 13 residues. Germline assignment: CDR1 SGHRS and CDR2 YFSETQ. CDR3 sequence: CASSTGPTYEQYF. The CDR3 region has the DNA TGCGCCAGCAGCACAGGACCAACCTACGAGCAGTACTTC.

In this sample, this clonotype turned up a few times. The chain couples TRBV29-1 to TRBJ1-2; possibly TRBD1 for D (5 bases). V was cut by 7 bases and J by 6 bases, with 15 bases left in between. The CDR3 sequence is 12 residues long. CDR1 and CDR2 from the germline V gene are SQVTM and ANQGSEA. Here the CDR3 reads CSAPWGIDGYTF. Here the CDR3 DNA reads TGCAGCGCCCCGTGGGGGATCGATGGCTACACCTTC.

Note on this clonotype: One junction end disagrees with the germline gene, perhaps due to a read error. V gene TRBV12-3 or TRBV12-4 combines with J gene TRBJ1-1; 9 nucleotides align to TRBD1. The CDR3 covers 12 residues. The CDR3 DNA sequence: TGTGCCAGCAGATTAGACAGGGGGGCGGCTTTCTTT. Translating gives CASRLDRGAAFF.

The V gene is TRBV20-1, the J gene TRBJ2-1; 11 positions match TRBD2. CDR3 length equals 15 residues. Germline CDR1 reads DFQATT; CDR2 reads SNEGSKA (reference sequence). The CDR3 loop is CSGTHREVAGGEQFF. CDR3 in DNA: TGCAGCGGCACCCATAGAGAAGTAGCGGGGGGGGAGCAGTTCTTC.

This clonotype has more than one count but fewer than ten. The V call is TRBV5-5, the J call TRBJ2-1, with 11 bases identical to TRBD2. J was trimmed by 6 bases and V by 1 base; bases with no gene match: 3. The CDR3 is 15 amino acids. Germline V gene lookup returns CDR1 SGHKS and CDR2 YYEKEE (reference sequence). CDR3 in DNA: TGTGCCAGCAGCTTGCCCGGGACTAGCGGCAATGAGCAGTTCTTC. It specifies CASSLPGTSGNEQFF.

The chain has TRBV2 and TRBJ2-5; D might be TRBD1 (6 bases). This CDR3 region has 13 residues. The V and J ends lost 10 bases and 5 bases respectively, with 17 bases between them. Germline assignment: CDR1 SNHLY and CDR2 FYNNEI. This CDR3 is CAMGQGRLETQYF. The DNA of the CDR3 is TGTGCCATGGGTCAGGGGCGGTTGGAGACCCAGTACTTC.

The chain couples TRBV20-1 to TRBJ2-2; TRBD1 might be the D (6 bases). There are 16 residues in the CDR3. The germline CDR1 and CDR2 sequences are DFQATT and SNEGSKA (reference sequence). V was clipped by 0 bases and J by 0 bases, with 11 bases between them. This chain's CDR3 is CSARELKGANTGELFF. The CDR3 DNA follows: TGCAGTGCTAGAGAATTGAAGGGGGCGAACACCGGGGAGCTGTTTTTT.

The chain couples TRBV28 to TRBJ2-5; 9 bases line up with TRBD1. Germline-derived CDR1 and CDR2 are MDHEN and SYDVKM. V shed 3 bases, J shed 1 base, and the junction held 3 bases outside the gene matches. The CDR3 spans 15 residues. CDR3 DNA sequence: TGTGCCAGCAGTTTTTGGGGACAGGGCCAAGAGACCCAGTACTTC. This codes for CASSFWGQGQETQYF. The full variable domain, with the rest looked up from reference TRBV28 and TRBJ2-5, is DVKVTQSSRYLVKRTGEKVFLECVQDMDHENMFWYRQDPGLGLRLIYFSYDVKMKEKGDIPEGYSVSREKKERFSLILESASTNQTSMYLCASSFWGQGQETQYFGPGTRLLVL.

This clonotype appeared a few times. This chain uses TRBV4-1 with TRBJ1-2; D might be TRBD1 (5 bases). Germline V gives CDR1 MGHRA, CDR2 YSYEKL. V dropped 0 bases and J dropped 0 bases, with 17 bases sitting between them. The CDR3 spans 18 residues. In nucleotides, the CDR3 is TGCGCCAGCAGCCAAGAGCCCAGTTGGGGGGGTTCTAACTATGGCTACACCTTC. Translation gives CASSQEPSWGGSNYGYTF.

The CDR3 sequence: CASSGTTGELFF. CDR3 coding DNA: TGTGCCAGCAGCGGGACCACCGGGGAGCTGTTTTTT. The gene calls are TRBV7-6 and TRBJ2-2; D is tentatively TRBD1 or TRBD2 (5 bases each). CDR1 is SGHVS, CDR2 FNYEAQ, per germline. CDR3 length: 12 residues. V was pared by 5 bases and J by 4 bases, with 5 bases between.